This TCR beta chain derives from a study of T cells in Graves' hyperthyroidism and ophthalmopathy. Study-wide results and caveats: Ophthalmopathy was model-predicted a median roughly 6.3 months pre-onset. Blood samples included most of the expanded thyroid clonotypes exceeding 0.001.

Patients between 18 and 65 years old had hyperthyroidism, newly diagnosed and lasting under 2 months. Amplification of TCR beta CDR3 regions used RNA as the template. Using the HTBI primer set, a first-round RT-PCR was run on the TCR CDR3. TCRdb called the multiplex PCR reads again in MiXCR, with one record for every CDR3 protein. The table has about 420,000 distinct CDR3 sequences, roughly 14% seen once. Trimming removed 3 bases from V and 4 bases from J, with 9 bases in between. There are 13 residues in the CDR3. Concerning this clonotype: Antigen unknown.

The sample was blood. V usage is TRBV12-3 or TRBV12-4 and J usage is TRBJ1-1; D is unclear. The TCR sequence derives from a woman aged 18-29 years with Graves' hyperthyroidism. CDR3: CASSFKGSTEAFF. As DNA, the CDR3 is TGTGCCAGCAGTTTTAAAGGGTCCACTGAAGCTTTCTTT.